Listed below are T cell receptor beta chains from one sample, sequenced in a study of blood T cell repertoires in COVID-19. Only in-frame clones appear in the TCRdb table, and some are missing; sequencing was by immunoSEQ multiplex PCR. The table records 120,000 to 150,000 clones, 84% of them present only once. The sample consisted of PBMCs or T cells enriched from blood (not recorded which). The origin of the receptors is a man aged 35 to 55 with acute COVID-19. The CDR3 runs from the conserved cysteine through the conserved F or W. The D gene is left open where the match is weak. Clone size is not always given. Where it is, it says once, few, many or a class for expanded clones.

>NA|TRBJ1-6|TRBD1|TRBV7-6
TGTGCCAGCAGCTTACAGGGACAGAACTATAATTCACCCCTCCACTTT
CASSLQGQNYNSPLHF
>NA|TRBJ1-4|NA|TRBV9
TGTGCCAGCAGCGTAGGTTCTGCAACTAATGAAAAACTGTTTTTT
CASSVGSATNEKLFF
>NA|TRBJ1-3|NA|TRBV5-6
TGTGCCAGCAGCGCGGGGGTTGGAGAAGGAAACACCATATATTTT
CASSAGVGEGNTIYF
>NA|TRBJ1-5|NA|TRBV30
TGTGCCTGGAGTGTACGAGGGAATCAGCCCCAGCATTTT
CAWSVRGNQPQHF
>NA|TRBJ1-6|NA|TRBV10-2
TGCGCCAGCAGCACAGGGTCGTCACCCCTCCACTTT
CASSTGSSPLHF
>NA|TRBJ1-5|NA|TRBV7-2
TGTGCCAGCAGCTTTCCAGGGGCTAGCAATCAGCCCCAGCATTTT
CASSFPGASNQPQHF
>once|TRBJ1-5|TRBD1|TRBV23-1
TGCGCCAGCAGTCAATCGGAGGGACAGGAGGGTTTCTGCAATCAGCCCCAGCATTTT
CASSQSEGQEGFCNQPQHF
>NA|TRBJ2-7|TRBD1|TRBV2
TGTGCCAGCACCGAACCAGGACAGGGGGCGCAGGAGCAGTACTTC
CASTEPGQGAQEQYF
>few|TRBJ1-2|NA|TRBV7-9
TGTGCCAGCAGCCAAACCACAGGGCTGGATGGCTACACCTTC
CASSQTTGLDGYTF
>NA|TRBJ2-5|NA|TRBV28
TGTGCCAGCAGGGGTGCGGAAGAGACCCAGTACTTC
CASRGAEETQYF
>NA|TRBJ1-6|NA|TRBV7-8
TGTGCCAGCAGCTTTAGTCCGGACAAGCCGGATTCACCCCTCCACTTT
CASSFSPDKPDSPLHF
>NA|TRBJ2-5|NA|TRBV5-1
TGCGCCAGCAGCTCTCAAGAGACCCAGTACTTC
CASSSQETQYF
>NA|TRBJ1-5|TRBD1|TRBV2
TGTGCCAGCATTGGAATGGGACAGAGGGGTCAGCCCCAGCATTTT
CASIGMGQRGQPQHF